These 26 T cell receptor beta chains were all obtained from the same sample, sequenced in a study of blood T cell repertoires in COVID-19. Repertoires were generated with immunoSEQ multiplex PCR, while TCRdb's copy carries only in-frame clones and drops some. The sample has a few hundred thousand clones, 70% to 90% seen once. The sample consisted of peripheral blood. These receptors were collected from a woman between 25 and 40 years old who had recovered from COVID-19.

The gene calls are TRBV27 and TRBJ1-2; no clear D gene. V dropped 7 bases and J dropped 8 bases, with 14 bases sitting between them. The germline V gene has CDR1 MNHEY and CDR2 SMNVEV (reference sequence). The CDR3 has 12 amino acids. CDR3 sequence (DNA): TGTGCCAGCACCTCACCGGCGGGGGGCTACACCTTC. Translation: CASTSPAGGYTF.

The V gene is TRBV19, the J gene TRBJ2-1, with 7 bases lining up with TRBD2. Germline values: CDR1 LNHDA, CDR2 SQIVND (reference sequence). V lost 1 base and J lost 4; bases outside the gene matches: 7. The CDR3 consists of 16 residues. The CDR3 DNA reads TGTGCCAGTAGTATAGCCGCGGGAGTATCATACAATGAGCAGTTCTTC. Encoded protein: CASSIAAGVSYNEQFF. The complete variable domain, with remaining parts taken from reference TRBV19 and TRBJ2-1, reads DGGITQSPKYLFRKEGQNVTLSCEQNLNHDAMYWYRQDPGQGLRLIYYSQIVNDFQKGDIAEGYSVSREKKESFPLTVTSAQKNPTAFYLCASSIAAGVSYNEQFFGPGTRLTVL.

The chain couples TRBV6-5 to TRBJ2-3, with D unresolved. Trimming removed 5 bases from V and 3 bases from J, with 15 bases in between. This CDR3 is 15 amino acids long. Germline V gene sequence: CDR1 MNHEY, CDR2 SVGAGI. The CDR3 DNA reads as TGTGCCAGCAGTAACCGGGTAATTAGGACAGATACGCAGTATTTT. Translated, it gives CASSNRVIRTDTQYF.

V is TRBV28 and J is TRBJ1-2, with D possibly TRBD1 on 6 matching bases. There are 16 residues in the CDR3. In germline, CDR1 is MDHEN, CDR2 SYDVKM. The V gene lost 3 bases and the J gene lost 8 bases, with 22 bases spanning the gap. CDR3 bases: TGTGCCAGCAGTTTTAGAGCAGCAGGGGATTTCAGGGGCTACACCTTC. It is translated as CASSFRAAGDFRGYTF.

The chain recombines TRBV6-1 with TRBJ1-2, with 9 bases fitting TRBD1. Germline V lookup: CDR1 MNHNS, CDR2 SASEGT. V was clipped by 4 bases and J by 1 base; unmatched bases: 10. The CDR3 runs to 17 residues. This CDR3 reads CASSASLRQGDNYGYTF. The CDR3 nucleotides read TGTGCCAGCAGTGCAAGTCTACGACAGGGGGATAACTATGGCTACACCTTC.

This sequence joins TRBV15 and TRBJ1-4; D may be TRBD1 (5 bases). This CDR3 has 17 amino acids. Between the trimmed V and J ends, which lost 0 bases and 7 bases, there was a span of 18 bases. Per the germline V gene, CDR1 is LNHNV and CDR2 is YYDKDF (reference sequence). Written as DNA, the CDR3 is TGTGCCACCAGCAGAGATCGGCAGGGCCGGGCTGGTGAAAAACTGTTTTTT. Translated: CATSRDRQGRAGEKLFF. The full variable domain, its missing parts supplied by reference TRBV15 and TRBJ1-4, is DAMVIQNPRYQVTQFGKPVTLSCSQTLNHNVMYWYQQKSSQAPKLLFHYYDKDFNNEADTPDNFQSRRPNTSFCFLDIRSPGLGDTAMYLCATSRDRQGRAGEKLFFGSGTQLSVL.

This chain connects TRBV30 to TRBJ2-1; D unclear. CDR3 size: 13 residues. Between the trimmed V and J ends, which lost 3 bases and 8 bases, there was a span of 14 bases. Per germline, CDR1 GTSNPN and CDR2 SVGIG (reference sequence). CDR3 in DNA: TGTGCCTGGAGCCTTTTCACAGTTTATGAGCAGTTCTTC. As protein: CAWSLFTVYEQFF.

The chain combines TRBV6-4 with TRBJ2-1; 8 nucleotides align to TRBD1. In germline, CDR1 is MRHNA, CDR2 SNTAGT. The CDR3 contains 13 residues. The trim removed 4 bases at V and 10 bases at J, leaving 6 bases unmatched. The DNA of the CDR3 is TGTGCCAGCAGTGTACAGGGGGTAGGGGAGCAGTTCTTC. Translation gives CASSVQGVGEQFF.

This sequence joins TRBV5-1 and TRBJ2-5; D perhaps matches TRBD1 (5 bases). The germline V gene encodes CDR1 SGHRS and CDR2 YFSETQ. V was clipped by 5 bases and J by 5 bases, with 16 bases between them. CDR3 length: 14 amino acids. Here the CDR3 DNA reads TGCGCCAGCAGTTACACAGGTTTATGGGAGACCCAGTACTTC. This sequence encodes CASSYTGLWETQYF.

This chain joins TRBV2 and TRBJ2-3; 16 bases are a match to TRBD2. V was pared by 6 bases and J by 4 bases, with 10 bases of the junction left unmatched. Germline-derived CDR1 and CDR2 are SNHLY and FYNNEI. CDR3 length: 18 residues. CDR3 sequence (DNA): TGTGCCAGCAGGGCCGGGACTAGCGGGGGGGCCTGGGCAGATACGCAGTATTTT. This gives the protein CASRAGTSGGAWADTQYF.

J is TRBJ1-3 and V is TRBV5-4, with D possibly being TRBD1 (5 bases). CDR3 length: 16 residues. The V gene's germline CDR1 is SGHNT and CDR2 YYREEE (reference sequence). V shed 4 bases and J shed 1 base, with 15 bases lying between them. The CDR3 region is CASSRDGGISGNTIYF. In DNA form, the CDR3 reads TGTGCCAGCAGCCGCGACGGGGGGATATCTGGAAACACCATATATTTT.

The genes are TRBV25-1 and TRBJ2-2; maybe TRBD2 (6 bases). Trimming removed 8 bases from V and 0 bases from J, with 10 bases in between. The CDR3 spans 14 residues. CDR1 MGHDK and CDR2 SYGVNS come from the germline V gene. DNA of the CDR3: TGTGCCAGCGCTCCGGGGGCGAACACCGGGGAGCTGTTTTTT. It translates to CASAPGANTGELFF.

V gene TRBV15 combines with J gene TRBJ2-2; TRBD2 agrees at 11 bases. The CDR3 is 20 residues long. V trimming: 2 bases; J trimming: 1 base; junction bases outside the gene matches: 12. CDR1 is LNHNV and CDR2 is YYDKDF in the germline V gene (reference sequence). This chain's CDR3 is CATSRPRGLAGGQNTGELFF. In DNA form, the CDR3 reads TGTGCCACCAGCAGACCAAGGGGGCTAGCGGGGGGACAGAACACCGGGGAGCTGTTTTTT.

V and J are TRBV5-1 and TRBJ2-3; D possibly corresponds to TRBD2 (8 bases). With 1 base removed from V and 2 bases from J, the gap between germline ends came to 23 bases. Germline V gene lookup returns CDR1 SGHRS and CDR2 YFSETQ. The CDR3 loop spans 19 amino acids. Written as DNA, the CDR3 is TGCGCCAGCAGCTTGAGGCTAGCGGGCCAGGGGGGCCACACAGATACGCAGTATTTT. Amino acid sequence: CASSLRLAGQGGHTDTQYF.

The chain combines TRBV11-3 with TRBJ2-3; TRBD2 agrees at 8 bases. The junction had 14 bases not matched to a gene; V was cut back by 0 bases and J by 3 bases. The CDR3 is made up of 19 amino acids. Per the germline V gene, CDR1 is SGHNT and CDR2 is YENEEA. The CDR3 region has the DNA TGTGCCAGCAGCTTAGATTCGGCGGGGGGCCCGTTTTGGACAGATACGCAGTATTTT. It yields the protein CASSLDSAGGPFWTDTQYF. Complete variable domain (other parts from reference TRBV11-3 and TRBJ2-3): EAGVVQSPRYKIIEKKQPVAFWCNPISGHNTLYWYLQNLGQGPELLIRYENEEAVDDSQLPKDRFSAERLKGVDSTLKIQPAELGDSAVYLCASSLDSAGGPFWTDTQYFGPGTRLTVL.

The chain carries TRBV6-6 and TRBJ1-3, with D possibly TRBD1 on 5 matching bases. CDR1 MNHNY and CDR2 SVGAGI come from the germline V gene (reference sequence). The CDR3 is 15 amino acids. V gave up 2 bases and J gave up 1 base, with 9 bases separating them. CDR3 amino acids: CASSYATESGNTIYF. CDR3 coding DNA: TGTGCCAGCAGTTACGCGACAGAATCTGGAAACACCATATATTTT.

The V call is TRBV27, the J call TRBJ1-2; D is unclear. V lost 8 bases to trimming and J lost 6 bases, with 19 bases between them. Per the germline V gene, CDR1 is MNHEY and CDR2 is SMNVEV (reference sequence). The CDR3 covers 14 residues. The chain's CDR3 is CASAPTAAGDGYTF. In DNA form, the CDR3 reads TGTGCCAGCGCTCCTACGGCAGCTGGAGATGGCTACACCTTC.

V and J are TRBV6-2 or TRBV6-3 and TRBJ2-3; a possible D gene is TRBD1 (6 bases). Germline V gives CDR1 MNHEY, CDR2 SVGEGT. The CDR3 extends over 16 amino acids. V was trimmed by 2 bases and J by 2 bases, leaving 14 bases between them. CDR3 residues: CASSYDRGSTTDTQYF. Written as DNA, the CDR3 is TGTGCCAGCAGTTACGATAGGGGGTCCACCACAGATACGCAGTATTTT.

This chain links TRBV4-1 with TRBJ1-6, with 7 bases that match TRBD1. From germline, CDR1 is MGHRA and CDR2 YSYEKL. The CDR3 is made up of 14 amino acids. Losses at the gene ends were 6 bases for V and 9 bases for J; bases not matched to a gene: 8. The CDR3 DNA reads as TGCGCCAGCAGGAGGACAGGAGAAACTTCACCCCTCCACTTT. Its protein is CASRRTGETSPLHF.

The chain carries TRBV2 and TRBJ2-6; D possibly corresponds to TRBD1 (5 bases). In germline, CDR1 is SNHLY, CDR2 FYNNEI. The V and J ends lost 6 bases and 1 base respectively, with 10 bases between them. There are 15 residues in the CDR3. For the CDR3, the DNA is TGTGCCAGCAGGACAGCTCGTTCTGGGGCCAACGTCCTGACTTTC. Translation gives CASRTARSGANVLTF. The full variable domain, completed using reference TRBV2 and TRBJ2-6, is EPEVTQTPSHQVTQMGQEVILRCVPISNHLYFYWYRQILGQKVEFLVSFYNNEISEKSEIFDDQFSVERPDGSNFTLKIRSTKLEDSAMYFCASRTARSGANVLTFGAGSRLTVL.

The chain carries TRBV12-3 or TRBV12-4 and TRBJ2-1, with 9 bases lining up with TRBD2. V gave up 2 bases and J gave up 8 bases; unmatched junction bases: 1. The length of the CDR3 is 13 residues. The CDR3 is CASSLSGGYEQFF. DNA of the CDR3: TGTGCCAGCAGTTTAAGCGGGGGGTATGAGCAGTTCTTC.

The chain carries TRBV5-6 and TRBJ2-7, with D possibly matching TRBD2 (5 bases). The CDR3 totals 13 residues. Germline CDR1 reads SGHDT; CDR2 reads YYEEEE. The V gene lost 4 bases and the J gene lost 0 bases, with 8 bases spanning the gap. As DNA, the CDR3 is TGTGCCAGCAGCGCGGGTGTCTCCTACGAGCAGTACTTC. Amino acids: CASSAGVSYEQYF. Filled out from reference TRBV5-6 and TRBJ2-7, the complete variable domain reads DAGVTQSPTHLIKTRGQQVTLRCSPKSGHDTVSWYQQALGQGPQFIFQYYEEEERQRGNFPDRFSGHQFPNYSSELNVNALLLGDSALYLCASSAGVSYEQYFGPGTRLTVT.

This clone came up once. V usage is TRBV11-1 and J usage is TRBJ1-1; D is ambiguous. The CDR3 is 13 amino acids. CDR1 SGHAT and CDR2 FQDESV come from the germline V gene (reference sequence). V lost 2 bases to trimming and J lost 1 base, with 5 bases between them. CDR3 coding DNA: TGTGCCAGCAGCTTATACAGGAACACTGAAGCTTTCTTT. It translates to CASSLYRNTEAFF.

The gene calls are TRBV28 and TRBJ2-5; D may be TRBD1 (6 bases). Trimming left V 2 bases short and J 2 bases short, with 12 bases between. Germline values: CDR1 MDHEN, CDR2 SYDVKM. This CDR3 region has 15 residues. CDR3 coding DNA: TGTGCCAGCAGTTTAACCGGGACAAAGCAAGAGACCCAGTACTTC. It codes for CASSLTGTKQETQYF.

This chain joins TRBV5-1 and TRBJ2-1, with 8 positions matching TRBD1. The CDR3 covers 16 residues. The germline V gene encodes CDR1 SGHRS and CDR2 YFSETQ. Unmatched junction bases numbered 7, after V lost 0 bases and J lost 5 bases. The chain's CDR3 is CASSLGGDRLDNEQFF. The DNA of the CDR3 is TGCGCCAGCAGCTTGGGCGGGGACAGGCTTGACAATGAGCAGTTCTTC.

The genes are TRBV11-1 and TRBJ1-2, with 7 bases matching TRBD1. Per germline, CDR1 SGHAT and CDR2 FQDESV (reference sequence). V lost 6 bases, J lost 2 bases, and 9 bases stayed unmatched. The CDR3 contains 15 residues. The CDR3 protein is CASRFNRGENYGYTF. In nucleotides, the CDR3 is TGTGCCAGCAGGTTTAACAGGGGCGAAAACTATGGCTACACCTTC.